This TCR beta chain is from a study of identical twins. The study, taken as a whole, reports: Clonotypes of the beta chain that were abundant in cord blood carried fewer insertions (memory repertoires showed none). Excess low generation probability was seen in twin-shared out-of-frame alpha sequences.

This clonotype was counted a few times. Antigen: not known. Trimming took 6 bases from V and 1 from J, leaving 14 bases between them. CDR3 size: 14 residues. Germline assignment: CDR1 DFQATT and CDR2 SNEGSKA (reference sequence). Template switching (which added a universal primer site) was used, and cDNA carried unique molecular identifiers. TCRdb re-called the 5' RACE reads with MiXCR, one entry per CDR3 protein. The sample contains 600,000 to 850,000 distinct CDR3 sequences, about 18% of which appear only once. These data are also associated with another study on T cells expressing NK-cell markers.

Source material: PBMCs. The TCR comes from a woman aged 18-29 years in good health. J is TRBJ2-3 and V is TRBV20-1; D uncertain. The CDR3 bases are TGCAGTGCGCGTGTTTCACGAGGCACAGATACGCAGTATTTT. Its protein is CSARVSRGTDTQYF.